A single sample gave rise to the 12 T cell receptor beta chains below, sequenced in a study of cytomegalovirus exposure and HLA in healthy donors. The study ran its PCR with 60 Vbeta and 13 Jbeta primers. Sequenced by immunoSEQ multiplex PCR; TCRdb stores in-frame clones only, minus some. This sample has roughly 120,000 clones; about 79% occur once, and the top ten carry approximately 2%. Sequenced sample: PBMCs. The source is a man in his late teens or twenties in good health and CMV-seronegative.

The V gene is TRBV5-1, the J gene TRBJ2-1; D is perhaps TRBD2 (7 bases). There are 15 residues in the CDR3. Germline values: CDR1 SGHRS, CDR2 YFSETQ. Trimming stripped 6 bases from V and 0 bases from J, with 13 bases between. CDR3 sequence (DNA): TGCGCCAGCATCGCGGGGGCCAGCTCCTACAATGAGCAGTTCTTC. This sequence encodes CASIAGASSYNEQFF.

This rearrangement joins TRBV7-9 to TRBJ2-7; tentative D call: TRBD1 (6 bases). Germline V gives CDR1 SEHNR, CDR2 FQNEAQ (reference sequence). Trimming stripped 4 bases from V and 6 bases from J, with 16 bases between. The CDR3 extends over 14 amino acids. The CDR3 coding sequence is TGTGCCAGCAGCTCCTACTGGGCAGGGGCCGAGCAGTACGTC. Translation: CASSSYWAGAEQYV.

The chain combines TRBV12-5 with TRBJ2-3; 11 bases match TRBD2. Germline V gives CDR1 LGHNT, CDR2 FRNRAP. The ends lost 5 bases at V and 2 bases at J; junction bases unmatched: 3. This CDR3 spans 15 amino acids. CDR3 in DNA: TGTGCTAGTGGTCCGGGACTAGCGGTCACAGATACGCAGTATTTT. This translates into CASGPGLAVTDTQYF.

V and J are TRBV18 and TRBJ2-7; D may be TRBD1 (6 bases). The CDR3 extends over 14 amino acids. Trimming left V 3 bases short and J 7 bases short, with 16 bases between. The germline V gene has CDR1 KGHSH and CDR2 LQKENI. CDR3 loop: CASSPEWGPWEQYV. Here the CDR3 DNA reads TGTGCCAGCTCACCGGAGTGGGGGCCCTGGGAGCAGTACGTC.

V gene TRBV9 combines with J gene TRBJ1-2; D gene ambiguous. Germline V CDR1 and CDR2: SGDLS, YYNGEE. The CDR3 is made up of 13 amino acids. V lost 4 bases and J 4 bases, leaving 11 bases between the germline ends. CDR3 nucleotides: TGTGCCAGCAGCCCAGTTACAGTCTATGGCTACACCTTC. Its translation is CASSPVTVYGYTF.

The chain combines TRBV6-5 with TRBJ1-2; TRBD1 aligns across 7 bases. This CDR3 is built from 15 residues. The V gene's germline CDR1 is MNHEY and CDR2 SVGAGI. The trim removed 2 bases at V and 2 bases at J, leaving 5 bases unmatched. CDR3: CASSYRGRSNYGYTF. The CDR3 region has the DNA TGTGCCAGCAGTTACAGGGGGCGGTCGAACTATGGCTACACCTTC.

The genes are TRBV7-2 and TRBJ1-6, with 8 bases matching TRBD1. V lost 5 bases and J lost 5; bases outside the gene matches: 5. Germline loops: CDR1 SGHTA, CDR2 FQGNSA. The CDR3 is 15 residues long. The CDR3 region is CASSTRQGHNSPLHF. DNA for the CDR3: TGTGCCAGCAGCACCCGACAGGGGCATAATTCACCCCTCCACTTT.

The chain recombines TRBV5-1 with TRBJ2-1; D is ambiguous. The CDR3 loop spans 13 amino acids. CDR1 is SGHRS and CDR2 is YFSETQ in the germline V gene. The V end lost 7 bases, the J end lost 5 bases, and 13 bases lay between the germline ends. CDR3 coding DNA: TGCGCCAGCGCCGGGTACCTAGACAATGAGCAGTTCTTC. This gives the protein CASAGYLDNEQFF. The entire variable domain, with the rest obtained from reference TRBV5-1 and TRBJ2-1, is as follows: KAGVTQTPRYLIKTRGQQVTLSCSPISGHRSVSWYQQTPGQGLQFLFEYFSETQRNKGNFPGRFSGRQFSNSRSEMNVSTLELGDSALYLCASAGYLDNEQFFGPGTRLTVL.

V and J are TRBV29-1 and TRBJ2-3, with TRBD2 identical over 9 bases. From germline, CDR1 is SQVTM and CDR2 ANQGSEA. The CDR3 has 15 amino acids. The V segment lost 2 bases and the J segment 0 bases; nucleotides outside the gene matches: 3. This CDR3 reads CSVERLAESTDTQYF. Here the CDR3 DNA reads TGCAGCGTTGAACGACTAGCGGAAAGCACAGATACGCAGTATTTT.

The CDR3 loop reads CASSVKTGEGNIQYF. Here the CDR3 DNA reads TGTGCCAGCAGCGTAAAGACAGGGGAGGGAAACATTCAGTACTTC. J is TRBJ2-4 and V is TRBV5-6; D is perhaps TRBD1 (8 bases). CDR1 and CDR2 (germline): SGHDT, YYEEEE. The germline V and J ends were trimmed by 4 bases and 6 bases, with 17 bases remaining between them. There are 15 residues in the CDR3.

In its sample, this clone was seen a few times. The V gene is TRBV7-6, the J gene TRBJ2-3; TRBD2 agrees at 7 bases. The germline V gene has CDR1 SGHVS and CDR2 FNYEAQ. V lost 4 bases, J lost 0 bases, and 7 bases stayed unmatched. CDR3 length: 16 amino acids. CDR3 DNA sequence: TGTGCCAGCAGCTCAGAAGCGGGAATAAGCACAGATACGCAGTATTTT. This encodes CASSSEAGISTDTQYF.

The chain combines TRBV9 with TRBJ1-1; TRBD1 matches at 11 bases. The V gene end was trimmed by 4 bases and the J gene end by 3 bases; junction bases not matched to a gene: 11. Germline V gene sequence: CDR1 SGDLS, CDR2 YYNGEE. The CDR3 covers 17 residues. The CDR3 nucleotides are TGTGCCAGCAGCACCGGGACAGGGGGTATATTGGACACTGAAGCTTTCTTT. Encoded protein: CASSTGTGGILDTEAFF. Filled out from reference TRBV9 and TRBJ1-1, the complete variable domain reads DSGVTQTPKHLITATGQRVTLRCSPRSGDLSVYWYQQSLDQGLQFLIQYYNGEERAKGNILERFSAQQFPDLHSELNLSSLELGDSALYFCASSTGTGGILDTEAFFGQGTRLTVV.